A single sample gave rise to the 11 T cell receptor beta chains below, sequenced in a study of T cells in Graves' hyperthyroidism and ophthalmopathy. Amplification targeted TCR beta CDR3 regions from RNA transcripts. HTBI primers were used for first-round RT-PCR of the TCR CDR3. A single record per CDR3 protein comes from TCRdb applying MiXCR to the multiplex PCR reads. Of approximately 570,000 distinct CDR3 sequences listed, nearly 20% were seen once; the top ten hold over 45%. Sequencing was carried out using blood. The receptors were sampled from a man between 35 and 55 years old with Graves' ophthalmopathy.

Concerning this clonotype: A much larger clone is a single base away; this may be a read error. The chain is built from TRBV20-1 and TRBJ2-7; D is perhaps TRBD1 (6 bases). V was pared by 6 bases and J by 0 bases, with 15 bases between. CDR3 length equals 14 residues. From germline, CDR1 is DFQATT and CDR2 SNEGSKA (reference sequence). The CDR3 reads CSARPGHSSYEQYF. The CDR3 DNA sequence: TGCAGTGCCAGACCGGGACATTCCTCCTACGAGCAGTACTTC.

This clonotype showed up many times. The CDR3 nucleotides are TGTGCCAGCAGCCAATGGGCGCGGAACAATGAGCAGTTCTTC. Translation: CASSQWARNNEQFF. This chain links TRBV3-1 with TRBJ2-1; D is ambiguous. The CDR3 loop spans 14 amino acids. CDR1 is LGHDT and CDR2 is YNNKEL in the germline V gene (reference sequence). The V end was cut by 2 bases, the J end by 5 bases, with 10 bases between.

This clonotype was found a few times. The chain combines TRBV12-3 or TRBV12-4 with TRBJ1-5, with D possibly TRBD1 on 5 matching bases. This CDR3 spans 15 amino acids. Trimming removed 2 bases at V and 4 bases at J, with 12 bases between. CDR3 region: CASSLWGGGNQPQHF. The CDR3 bases are TGTGCCAGCAGTTTATGGGGTGGGGGTAATCAGCCCCAGCATTTT.

The chain carries TRBV27 and TRBJ1-2, with D uncertain. Trimming removed 2 bases from V and 5 bases from J, with 12 bases in between. This CDR3 is 14 amino acids long. Germline values: CDR1 MNHEY, CDR2 SMNVEV (reference sequence). The CDR3 protein is CASSLSRRAYGYTF. Here the CDR3 DNA reads TGTGCCAGCAGTTTAAGTCGGAGGGCATATGGCTACACCTTC.

This clonotype was observed many times. The chain employs TRBV2 and TRBJ2-1, with 7 bases fitting TRBD1. The CDR3 contains 12 residues. CDR1 SNHLY and CDR2 FYNNEI come from the germline V gene. J lost 12 bases, V lost 4 bases, and 6 bases had no gene match. Here the CDR3 reads CASSGQAGGQFF. CDR3 in DNA: TGTGCCAGCAGTGGCCAGGCAGGGGGGCAGTTCTTC.

This clonotype was counted at least ten times. The chain joins TRBV10-3 to TRBJ1-1, with D perhaps matching TRBD1 (5 bases). The ends were cut back, 3 bases at V and 1 base at J, with 9 bases in the middle. Germline lookup yields CDR1 ENHRY and CDR2 SYGVKD. The CDR3 extends over 14 amino acids. The CDR3, as DNA: TGTGCCATCAGTGACTTCACAGGGAACACTGAAGCTTTCTTT. Protein product: CAISDFTGNTEAFF.

A few counts support this clonotype. This chain joins TRBV4-3 and TRBJ1-1; TRBD1 might be the D (6 bases). V was shortened by 1 base and J by 4 bases, with 19 bases between the two germline ends. The germline V gene encodes CDR1 LGHNA and CDR2 YSLEER. The CDR3 sequence is 17 residues long. CDR3 residues: CASSQGGAPGVVTEAFF. CDR3 DNA: TGCGCCAGCAGCCAAGGGGGGGCGCCCGGGGTGGTCACTGAAGCTTTCTTT.

In its sample, this clonotype was seen a few times. The chain has TRBV19 and TRBJ2-2, with 7 bases aligning to TRBD1. Germline V gene data show CDR1 as LNHDA and CDR2 as SQIVND (reference sequence). Trimming took 4 bases from V and 6 from J; bases not matched to a gene: 5. The CDR3 runs to 14 residues. The CDR3 spells CASSTSTGAGELFF. The CDR3 bases are TGTGCCAGTAGTACCTCTACAGGGGCCGGGGAGCTGTTTTTT.

The chain recombines TRBV20-1 with TRBJ2-3; TRBD2 agrees at 10 bases. The CDR3 sequence is 19 residues long. The germline V gene encodes CDR1 DFQATT and CDR2 SNEGSKA (reference sequence). Trimming at V came to 7 bases and at J to 5 bases, leaving 24 bases not matched to a gene. CDR3 DNA: TGCAGTGTTCCCGAACGCCCAGGGGGCTGGTTAGCGGGGGGAGATACGCAGTATTTT. Translating it yields CSVPERPGGWLAGGDTQYF.

In its sample, this clonotype was seen a few times. One end of the junction does not line up with germline, which may come from a read error. This sequence joins TRBV20-1 and TRBJ2-3; 7 bases agree with TRBD1. The length of the CDR3 is 15 residues. Germline CDR1 DFQATT, CDR2 SNEGSKA (reference sequence). CDR3 in DNA: TGCAGTGCCAGAGACAGGGAAAGAGGCACAGATACGCAGTATTTT. Translating it yields CSARDRERGTDTQYF.

This clonotype was seen only a few times. The rearrangement uses TRBV5-6 and TRBJ1-2; tentatively, D is TRBD1 (6 bases). V was trimmed by 2 bases and J by 3 bases, leaving 11 bases between them. This CDR3 contains 14 residues. Germline-derived CDR1 and CDR2 are SGHDT and YYEEEE. In DNA, the CDR3 is TGTGCCAGCAGCTTCAGGGGCGCCGACTATGGCTACACCTTC. Translated: CASSFRGADYGYTF.